The 25 T cell receptor beta chains below were found in one sample sequenced in a study. Each CDR3 protein gets one entry after TCRdb re-called the 5' RACE reads with MiXCR. This table has tens of thousands of distinct CDR3 sequences, 28% appearing once. The sequenced sample was tumor-infiltrating memory CD4+ T cells sorted from the breast tumor. The subset here: memory CD4+ T cells, CD4+CD45RO+CD25-. Receptors originate from a female donor with breast cancer.

This clonotype was seen only a few times. The chain couples TRBV7-9 to TRBJ1-1, with D hard to call. Per the germline V gene, CDR1 is SEHNR and CDR2 is FQNEAQ (reference sequence). V dropped 7 bases and J dropped 2 bases, with 14 bases sitting between them. There are 14 residues in the CDR3. The CDR3 is CASNTQSINTEAFF. The CDR3 coding sequence is TGTGCCAGCAACACACAGAGTATCAACACTGAAGCTTTCTTT.

The V call is TRBV28, the J call TRBJ1-4; 7 bases fit TRBD1. The germline CDR1 and CDR2 sequences are MDHEN and SYDVKM. The CDR3 has 16 amino acids. The J segment lost 3 bases and the V segment lost 4 bases, leaving 8 bases of the junction unmatched. The CDR3 sequence: CASSSSTDRANEKLFF. The CDR3 DNA is TGTGCCAGCAGTTCGAGCACCGACAGGGCTAATGAAAAACTGTTTTTT.

The chain uses TRBV5-1 and TRBJ1-1; maybe TRBD1 (5 bases). The germline V and J ends were trimmed by 4 bases and 0 bases, with 10 bases remaining between them. Germline CDR1 reads SGHRS; CDR2 reads YFSETQ. CDR3 length: 14 amino acids. CDR3 protein: CASSLGAMNTEAFF. CDR3 nucleotide sequence: TGCGCCAGCAGCCTAGGGGCCATGAACACTGAAGCTTTCTTT.

The V gene is TRBV6-2 or TRBV6-3, the J gene TRBJ2-7, with 8 bases fitting TRBD1. The CDR3 runs 13 residues. V was pared by 4 bases and J by 4 bases, with 3 bases of the junction left unmatched. Germline loops: CDR1 MNHEY, CDR2 SVGEGT. The CDR3 bases are TGTGCCAGCAGTTCAACAGGGGGATACGAGCAGTACTTC. This sequence encodes CASSSTGGYEQYF.

The CDR3 spells CASSHPVFNEKLFF. CDR3 bases: TGTGCCAGCAGCCACCCGGTTTTTAATGAAAAACTGTTTTTT. This chain links TRBV12-3 or TRBV12-4 with TRBJ1-4; no reliable D call. Deletions cut 6 bases from V and 4 bases from J, with 12 bases between. The CDR3 has 14 residues.

This clonotype was counted only a few times. The CDR3 bases are TGTGCCAGTGTTCGGGACAGCTACAATGAGCAGTTCTTC. Amino acids: CASVRDSYNEQFF. The chain is built from TRBV28 and TRBJ2-1, with 7 positions matching TRBD1. J gave up 3 bases and V 9 bases, and 5 bases lay outside the gene matches. Germline CDR1 and CDR2: MDHEN and SYDVKM. The CDR3 extends over 13 amino acids.

In regard to this clonotype: An end of the junction differs from the germline gene, which may be a read error. The chain joins TRBV2 to TRBJ1-2; perhaps TRBD1 as D (6 bases). This CDR3 is built from 15 residues. Germline loops: CDR1 SNHLY, CDR2 FYNNEI. As DNA, the CDR3 is TGTGCCAGCAGCGCACGACAGGAAACTAACTATGGCTACAACTTC. Protein sequence: CASSARQETNYGYNF.

This clonotype turned up a few times. V usage is TRBV29-1 and J usage is TRBJ2-3, with D uncertain. CDR3 length: 10 residues. CDR1 SQVTM and CDR2 ANQGSEA come from the germline V gene. The germline V and J ends were trimmed by 7 bases and 5 bases, with 7 bases remaining between them. The CDR3 is CSAGVDTQYF. CDR3 DNA sequence: TGCAGCGCTGGGGTAGATACGCAGTATTTT.

This clonotype was picked up a small number of times. V is TRBV12-3 or TRBV12-4 and J is TRBJ2-1; 12 bases align to TRBD2. This CDR3 comprises 15 residues. V shed 4 bases, J shed 5 bases, and the junction held 3 bases outside the gene matches. The CDR3, as DNA: TGTGCCAGCAGTTCCCCTAGCGGGAGGGACAATGAGCAGTTCTTC. Encoded protein: CASSSPSGRDNEQFF.

Details on this clonotype: The junction and the germline gene differ at one end; a read error may be behind it. The gene calls are TRBV4-2 and TRBJ2-6, with 8 nucleotides matching TRBD1. Germline lookup yields CDR1 LGHNA and CDR2 YNFKEQ. The CDR3 sequence is 17 residues long. The CDR3 bases are TGTGCCAGCAGCCCGGGACAGGCCCTCTCTGGGGCCAACGCCCTGACTTTC. Translating gives CASSPGQALSGANALTF.

The J gene is TRBJ2-7, the V gene TRBV4-3, with D perhaps TRBD2 (6 bases). CDR1 and CDR2 from the germline V gene are LGHNA and YSLEER. Trimming removed 0 bases at V and 6 bases at J, with 15 bases between. The CDR3 has 15 amino acids. This chain's CDR3 is CASSQDWLAGREQYF. DNA of the CDR3: TGCGCCAGCAGCCAAGATTGGCTGGCGGGGCGCGAGCAGTACTTC.

Comment on this clonotype: One end of the junction does not line up with germline, which may come from a read error. The V gene is TRBV6-1, the J gene TRBJ2-6; weak D call: TRBD2 (6 bases). Germline lookup yields CDR1 MNHNS and CDR2 SASEGT. The CDR3 runs to 15 residues. CDR3 in amino acids: CASRQQPGGASVLTF. The CDR3 DNA sequence: TGTGCCAGCAGACAACAACCCGGAGGGGCCAGCGTCCTGACTTTC.

The rearrangement uses TRBV9 and TRBJ1-2, with a weak D call TRBD1 (5 bases). Germline CDR1 and CDR2: SGDLS and YYNGEE. CDR3 length equals 13 residues. V lost 2 bases and J 6 bases, leaving 11 bases between the germline ends. CDR3 loop: CASSVGGKNGYTF. The CDR3 coding sequence is TGTGCCAGCAGCGTTGGGGGGAAAAATGGCTACACCTTC.

This chain uses TRBV7-9 with TRBJ2-2, with D possibly being TRBD2 (6 bases). The germline V gene encodes CDR1 SEHNR and CDR2 FQNEAQ (reference sequence). The CDR3 is made up of 16 amino acids. V was shortened by 2 bases and J by 0 bases, with 10 bases between the two germline ends. CDR3 in DNA: TGTGCCAGCAGCTTACGGGGAGGCCCGAACACCGGGGAGCTGTTTTTT. This translates into CASSLRGGPNTGELFF.

The chain is built from TRBV7-2 and TRBJ2-5; 13 nucleotides agree with TRBD2. CDR3 length equals 16 residues. Unmatched junction bases numbered 1, after V lost 3 bases and J lost 0 bases. The germline CDR1 and CDR2 sequences are SGHTA and FQGNSA. CDR3 residues: CASSLGLAGYQETQYF. In nucleotides, the CDR3 is TGTGCCAGCAGCTTGGGACTAGCGGGGTACCAAGAGACCCAGTACTTC.

This rearrangement joins TRBV7-9 to TRBJ2-1; tentatively, D is TRBD2 (6 bases). Trimming removed 5 bases from V and 12 bases from J, with 29 bases in between. The CDR3 is 17 amino acids. Germline assignment: CDR1 SEHNR and CDR2 FQNEAQ (reference sequence). The CDR3 nucleotides are TGTGCCAGCAGCCGCCTGGTGGGTAGCGGTGCAATGGATGTGCAGTTCTTC. The encoded protein is CASSRLVGSGAMDVQFF.

The CDR3 DNA reads as TGCGCCAGCAGCTTCTTGGGGCTCAATGAGCAGTTCTTC. It encodes CASSFLGLNEQFF. This sequence joins TRBV5-1 and TRBJ2-1; a weak D match, TRBD1 (5 bases). Germline assignment: CDR1 SGHRS and CDR2 YFSETQ. Trimming took off 2 bases at V and 6 bases at J, with 9 bases between the two ends. The CDR3 length is 13 residues.

To note about this clonotype: Just one base apart from a much larger clone, this may be a read error. The V gene is TRBV6-5, the J gene TRBJ1-2, with no clear D. This CDR3 contains 14 residues. Trimming removed 5 bases from V and 3 bases from J, with 13 bases in between. Germline V gene lookup returns CDR1 MNHEY and CDR2 SVGAGI. The CDR3 nucleotides read TGTGCCAGCAGTCCCCGGTCAGAGTACTATGGCTACACCTTC. Its protein product is CASSPRSEYYGYTF.

The gene calls are TRBV19 and TRBJ2-2; D is uncertain. The CDR3 sequence is 14 residues long. The germline V gene has CDR1 LNHDA and CDR2 SQIVND (reference sequence). V was pared by 5 bases and J by 3 bases, with 10 bases between. Here the CDR3 DNA reads TGTGCCAGTAGTTTCGACCGATACACCGGGGAGCTGTTTTTT. It specifies CASSFDRYTGELFF.

The V and J genes are TRBV3-1 and TRBJ2-3; tentatively, D is TRBD2 (6 bases). Trimming took 0 bases from V and 9 from J, leaving 13 bases between them. Per the germline V gene, CDR1 is LGHDT and CDR2 is YNNKEL (reference sequence). This CDR3 has 14 residues. The CDR3 spells CASSQDATSQTQYF. CDR3 in DNA: TGTGCCAGCAGCCAAGATGCTACTAGCCAAACGCAGTATTTT.

The chain is built from TRBV12-3 or TRBV12-4 and TRBJ2-2, with D perhaps TRBD1 (5 bases). CDR3 length equals 14 residues. V lost 3 bases, J lost 0 bases, and 5 bases lay in between. The CDR3 here is CASSFRANTGELFF. The CDR3 DNA is TGTGCCAGCAGTTTCAGGGCGAACACCGGGGAGCTGTTTTTT.

This clonotype was detected ten times or more. The genes are TRBV5-1 and TRBJ1-1; TRBD1 aligns across 7 bases. In germline, CDR1 is SGHRS, CDR2 YFSETQ. Unmatched junction bases numbered 3, after V lost 4 bases and J lost 0 bases. CDR3 length equals 14 residues. The CDR3 is CASSAGTVNTEAFF. The CDR3 nucleotides read TGCGCCAGCAGCGCCGGGACAGTGAACACTGAAGCTTTCTTT.

This clonotype has a count of ten or more. This sequence joins TRBV29-1 and TRBJ2-3; 7 bases agree with TRBD1. Germline CDR1 SQVTM, CDR2 ANQGSEA. This CDR3 has 12 amino acids. Trimming took 0 bases from V and 9 from J; bases not matched to a gene: 3. CDR3 DNA: TGCAGCGTTGAAGATCTGGGACAGACGCAGTATTTT. Residues: CSVEDLGQTQYF.

This clonotype was seen more than once but under ten times. The chain employs TRBV7-3 and TRBJ2-2; D not certain. Germline CDR1 SGHTA, CDR2 FQGTGA. The CDR3 is 13 residues long. Trimming shortened V by 5 bases and J by 7 bases, and 11 bases separated the two germline ends. This chain's CDR3 is CASSPTRIGELFF. The CDR3 nucleotides read TGTGCCAGCAGCCCGACGCGAATCGGGGAGCTGTTTTTT.

This clonotype showed up just a few times. The junction differs from germline at one of its ends, possibly a read error. V gene TRBV20-1 combines with J gene TRBJ2-1; no definite D call. Germline CDR1 reads DFQATT; CDR2 reads SNEGSKA (reference sequence). The CDR3 spans 11 residues. DNA of the CDR3: TGCAGTGCTAGAGAGTACAGTGAGCAGTTCTTC. Amino acid sequence: CSAREYSEQFF.